The clone carrying this T cell receptor beta chain turned up a few times. What it recognizes is unknown. Since all of the isolated RNA was reverse transcribed, expressed TCRB transcripts were what got sequenced. Clones were sequenced by immunoSEQ multiplex PCR, and TCRdb holds only the in-frame ones, with some missing. The repertoire holds about 160,000 clones, with about 9.4% as singletons. This sample is part of a study of beta chain features in type 1 diabetes. Germline V gene data show CDR1 as LNHDA and CDR2 as SQIVND (reference sequence). The CDR3 totals 13 residues. V was clipped by 4 bases and J by 3 bases, with 10 bases between them. Study conclusions and caveats: A moderate, significant TCRB CDR3 shortening appeared in type 1 diabetes across four CD4+ subsets.

The chain couples TRBV19 to TRBJ2-7, with D possibly TRBD2 on 6 matching bases. Sequencing was performed on central memory CD4+ T cells from blood. The sequence derives from a young man with type 1 diabetes. The CDR3 loop is CASSNAGLYEQYF. The CDR3 bases are TGTGCCAGTAGTAACGCGGGACTCTACGAGCAGTACTTC.